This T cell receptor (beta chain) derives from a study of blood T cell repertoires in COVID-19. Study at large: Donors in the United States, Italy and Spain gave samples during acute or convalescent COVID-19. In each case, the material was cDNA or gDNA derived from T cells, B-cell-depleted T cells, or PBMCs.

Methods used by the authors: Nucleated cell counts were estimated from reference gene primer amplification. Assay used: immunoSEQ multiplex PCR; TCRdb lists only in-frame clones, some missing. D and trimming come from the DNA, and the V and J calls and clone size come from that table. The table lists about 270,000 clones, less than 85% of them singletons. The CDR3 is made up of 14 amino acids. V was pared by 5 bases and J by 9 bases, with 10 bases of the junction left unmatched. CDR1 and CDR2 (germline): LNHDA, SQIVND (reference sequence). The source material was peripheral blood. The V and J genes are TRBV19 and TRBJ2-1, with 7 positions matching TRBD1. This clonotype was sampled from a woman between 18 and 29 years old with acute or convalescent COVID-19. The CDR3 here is CASSVGTASLEQFF. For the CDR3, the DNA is TGTGCCAGTAGTGTGGGGACAGCTTCTCTTGAGCAGTTCTTC. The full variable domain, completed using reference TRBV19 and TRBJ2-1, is DGGITQSPKYLFRKEGQNVTLSCEQNLNHDAMYWYRQDPGQGLRLIYYSQIVNDFQKGDIAEGYSVSREKKESFPLTVTSAQKNPTAFYLCASSVGTASLEQFFGPGTRLTVL.